This T cell receptor (beta chain) was obtained from a study of blood T cell repertoires in COVID-19. This table comes from immunoSEQ multiplex PCR, and its TCRdb copy is limited to in-frame clones, with some not included. Among over 85,000 clones listed, more than 75% were seen once. The trim removed 3 bases at V and 3 bases at J, leaving 5 bases unmatched. This CDR3 is built from 16 residues. Germline V gives CDR1 KGHDR, CDR2 SFDVKD. The receptor was isolated from a human donor in a cohort sampled during active COVID-19. Sample: peripheral blood. The chain links TRBV24-1 to TRBJ1-2; 11 nucleotides line up with TRBD1. The CDR3 nucleotides are TGTGCCACCAGTGATCATGGACAGGGGGCCTACTATGGCTACACCTTC. Protein: CATSDHGQGAYYGYTF.